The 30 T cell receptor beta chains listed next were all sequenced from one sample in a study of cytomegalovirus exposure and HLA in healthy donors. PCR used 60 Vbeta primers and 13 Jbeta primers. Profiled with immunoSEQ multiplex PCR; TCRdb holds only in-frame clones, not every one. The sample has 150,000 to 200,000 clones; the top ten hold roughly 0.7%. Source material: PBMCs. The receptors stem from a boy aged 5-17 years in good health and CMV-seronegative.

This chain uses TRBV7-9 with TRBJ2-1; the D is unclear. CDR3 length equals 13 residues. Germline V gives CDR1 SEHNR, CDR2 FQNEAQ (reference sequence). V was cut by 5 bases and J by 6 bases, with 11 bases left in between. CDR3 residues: CASSPPIFNEQFF. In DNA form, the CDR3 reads TGTGCCAGCAGCCCCCCCATTTTCAATGAGCAGTTCTTC.

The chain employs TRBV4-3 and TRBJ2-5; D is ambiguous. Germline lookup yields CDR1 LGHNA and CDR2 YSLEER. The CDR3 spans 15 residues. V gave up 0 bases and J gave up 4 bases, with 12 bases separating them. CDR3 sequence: CASSQEVSPGETQYF. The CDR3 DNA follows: TGCGCCAGCAGCCAAGAAGTGAGCCCCGGAGAGACCCAGTACTTC.

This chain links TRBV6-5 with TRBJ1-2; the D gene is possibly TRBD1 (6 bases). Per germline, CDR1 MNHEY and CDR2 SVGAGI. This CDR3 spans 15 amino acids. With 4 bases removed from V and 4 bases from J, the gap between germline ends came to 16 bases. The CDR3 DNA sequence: TGTGCCAGCAGTTCATGGGCGACAGGTCCCTATGGCTACACCTTC. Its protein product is CASSSWATGPYGYTF.

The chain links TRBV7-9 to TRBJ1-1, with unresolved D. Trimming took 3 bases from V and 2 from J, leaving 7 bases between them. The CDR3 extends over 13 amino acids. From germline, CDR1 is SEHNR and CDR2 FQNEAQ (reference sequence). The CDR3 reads CASSFGGNTEAFF. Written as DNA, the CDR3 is TGTGCCAGCAGCTTCGGAGGAAACACTGAAGCTTTCTTT. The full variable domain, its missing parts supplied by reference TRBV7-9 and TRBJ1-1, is DTGVSQNPRHKITKRGQNVTFRCDPISEHNRLYWYRQTLGQGPEFLTYFQNEAQLEKSRLLSDRFSAERPKGSFSTLEIQRTEQGDSAMYLCASSFGGNTEAFFGQGTRLTVV.

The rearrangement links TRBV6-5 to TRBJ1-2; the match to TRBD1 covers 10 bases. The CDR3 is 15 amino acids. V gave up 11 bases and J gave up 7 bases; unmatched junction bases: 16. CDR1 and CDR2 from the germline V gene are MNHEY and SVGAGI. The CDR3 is CAVGKGDRGQAGYTF. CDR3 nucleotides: TGTGCCGTCGGGAAAGGCGACAGGGGGCAAGCTGGCTACACCTTC.

The CDR3 reads CASSLARVPYEQYF. CDR3 DNA: TGTGCCAGCAGCTTAGCGCGGGTGCCCTACGAGCAGTACTTC. The chain recombines TRBV7-2 with TRBJ2-7, with D possibly being TRBD2 (5 bases). The germline V gene encodes CDR1 SGHTA and CDR2 FQGNSA. Trimming left V 0 bases short and J 2 bases short, with 8 bases between. The CDR3 spans 14 residues.

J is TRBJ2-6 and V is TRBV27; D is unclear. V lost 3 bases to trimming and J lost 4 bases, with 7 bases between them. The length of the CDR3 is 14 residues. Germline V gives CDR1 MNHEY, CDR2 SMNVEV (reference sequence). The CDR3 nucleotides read TGTGCCAGCAGTTTTCAGTCCGGGGCCAACGTCCTGACTTTC. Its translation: CASSFQSGANVLTF.

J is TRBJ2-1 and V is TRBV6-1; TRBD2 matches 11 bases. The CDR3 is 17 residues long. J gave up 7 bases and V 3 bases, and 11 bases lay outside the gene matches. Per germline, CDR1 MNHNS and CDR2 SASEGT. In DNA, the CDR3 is TGTGCCAGCAGTGATGGCGTAGCGGGGGGGCGGGGGAATGAGCAGTTCTTC. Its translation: CASSDGVAGGRGNEQFF.

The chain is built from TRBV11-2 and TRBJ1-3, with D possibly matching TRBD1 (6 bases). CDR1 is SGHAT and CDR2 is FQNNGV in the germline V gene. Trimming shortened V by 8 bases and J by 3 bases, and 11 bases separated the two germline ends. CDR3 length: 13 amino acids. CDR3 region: CASWAGVGNTIYF. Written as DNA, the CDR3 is TGTGCCAGCTGGGCAGGGGTTGGAAACACCATATATTTT.

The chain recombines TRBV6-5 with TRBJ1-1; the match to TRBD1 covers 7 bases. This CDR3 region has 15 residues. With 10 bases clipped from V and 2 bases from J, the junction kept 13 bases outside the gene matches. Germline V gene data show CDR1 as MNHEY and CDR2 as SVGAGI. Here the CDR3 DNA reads TGTGCCACCCCCGCTGACAGGGATCTTAACACTGAAGCTTTCTTT. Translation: CATPADRDLNTEAFF.

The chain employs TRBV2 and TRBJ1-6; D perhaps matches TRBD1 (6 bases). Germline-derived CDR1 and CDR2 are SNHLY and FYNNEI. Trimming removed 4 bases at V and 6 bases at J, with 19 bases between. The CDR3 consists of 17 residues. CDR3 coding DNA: TGTGCCAGCAGTGTCTCCCCTGACAGGCGCAGTAATTCACCCCTCCACTTT. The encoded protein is CASSVSPDRRSNSPLHF.

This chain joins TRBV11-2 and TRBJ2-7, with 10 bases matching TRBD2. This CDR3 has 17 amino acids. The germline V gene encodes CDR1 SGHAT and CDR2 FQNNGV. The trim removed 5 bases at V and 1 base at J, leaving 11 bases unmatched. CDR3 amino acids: CASSPGTSDYLSYEQYF. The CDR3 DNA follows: TGTGCCAGCAGCCCCGGGACTAGCGATTACCTATCCTACGAGCAGTACTTC.

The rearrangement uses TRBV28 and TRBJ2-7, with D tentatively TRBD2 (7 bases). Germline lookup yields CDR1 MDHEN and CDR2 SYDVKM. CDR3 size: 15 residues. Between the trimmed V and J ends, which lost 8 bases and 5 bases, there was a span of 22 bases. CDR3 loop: CASSTGGQPTDEQYF. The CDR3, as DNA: TGTGCCAGCTCAACCGGGGGGCAACCTACTGACGAGCAGTACTTC.

Written as DNA, the CDR3 is TGTGCCAGCAGCTTGCAAACAGGGGGAAAGGGAAAAACTGAAGCTTTCTTT. Its translation is CASSLQTGGKGKTEAFF. This chain joins TRBV13 and TRBJ1-1; TRBD1 matches 8 bases. V gave up 3 bases and J gave up 5 bases; unmatched junction bases: 14. CDR3 length: 17 residues. Germline CDR1 is PRHDT and CDR2 is FYEKMQ (reference sequence).

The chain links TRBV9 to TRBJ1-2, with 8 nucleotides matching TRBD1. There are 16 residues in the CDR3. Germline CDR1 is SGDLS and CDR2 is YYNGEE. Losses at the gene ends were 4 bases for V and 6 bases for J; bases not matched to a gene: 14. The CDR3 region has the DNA TGTGCCAGCAGCCTCACACCGACAGGGGAGGGCCATGGCTACACCTTC. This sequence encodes CASSLTPTGEGHGYTF.

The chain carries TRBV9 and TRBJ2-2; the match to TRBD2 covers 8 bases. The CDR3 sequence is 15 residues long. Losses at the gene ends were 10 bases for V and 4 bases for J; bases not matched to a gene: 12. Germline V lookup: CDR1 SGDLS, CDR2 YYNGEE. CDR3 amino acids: CAHTRGGHLTGELFF. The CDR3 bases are TGTGCCCACACCCGGGGGGGGCACCTCACCGGGGAGCTGTTTTTT.

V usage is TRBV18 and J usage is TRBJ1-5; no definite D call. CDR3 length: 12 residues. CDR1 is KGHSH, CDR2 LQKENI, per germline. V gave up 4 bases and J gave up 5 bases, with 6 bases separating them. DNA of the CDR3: TGTGCCAGCTCACGGGCTGATCAGCCCCAGCATTTT. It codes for CASSRADQPQHF.

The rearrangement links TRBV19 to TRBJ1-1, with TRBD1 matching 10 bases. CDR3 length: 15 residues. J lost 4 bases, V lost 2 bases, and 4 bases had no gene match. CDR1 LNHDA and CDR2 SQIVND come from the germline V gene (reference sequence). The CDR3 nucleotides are TGTGCCAGTAGTATACCCCGGACAGGGGGCACTGAAGCTTTCTTT. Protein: CASSIPRTGGTEAFF.

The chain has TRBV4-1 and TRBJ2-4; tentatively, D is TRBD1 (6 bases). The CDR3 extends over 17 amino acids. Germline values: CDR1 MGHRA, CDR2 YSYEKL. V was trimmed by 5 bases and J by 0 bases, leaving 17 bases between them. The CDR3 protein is CASSNPGQRRAKNIQYF. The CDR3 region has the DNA TGCGCCAGCAGCAACCCTGGACAGAGGCGAGCCAAAAACATTCAGTACTTC.

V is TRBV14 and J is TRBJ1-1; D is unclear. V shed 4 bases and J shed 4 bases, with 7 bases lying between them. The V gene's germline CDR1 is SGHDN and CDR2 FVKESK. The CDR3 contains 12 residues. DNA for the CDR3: TGTGCCAGCAGCCCGGGTTTCACTGAAGCTTTCTTT. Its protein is CASSPGFTEAFF.

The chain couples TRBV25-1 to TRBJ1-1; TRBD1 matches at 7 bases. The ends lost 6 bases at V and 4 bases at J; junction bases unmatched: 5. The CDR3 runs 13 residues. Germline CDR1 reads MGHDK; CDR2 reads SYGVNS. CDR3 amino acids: CASSLQGVTEAFF. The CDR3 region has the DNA TGTGCCAGCAGCCTCCAGGGGGTCACTGAAGCTTTCTTT.

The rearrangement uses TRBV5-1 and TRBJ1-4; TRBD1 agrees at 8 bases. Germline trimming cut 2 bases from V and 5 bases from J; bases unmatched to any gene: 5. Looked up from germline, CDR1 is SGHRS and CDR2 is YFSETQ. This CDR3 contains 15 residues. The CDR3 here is CASSLFGTGNEKLFF. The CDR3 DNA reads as TGCGCCAGCAGCTTATTTGGGACAGGAAATGAAAAACTGTTTTTT. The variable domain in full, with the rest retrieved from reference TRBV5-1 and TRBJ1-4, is KAGVTQTPRYLIKTRGQQVTLSCSPISGHRSVSWYQQTPGQGLQFLFEYFSETQRNKGNFPGRFSGRQFSNSRSEMNVSTLELGDSALYLCASSLFGTGNEKLFFGSGTQLSVL.

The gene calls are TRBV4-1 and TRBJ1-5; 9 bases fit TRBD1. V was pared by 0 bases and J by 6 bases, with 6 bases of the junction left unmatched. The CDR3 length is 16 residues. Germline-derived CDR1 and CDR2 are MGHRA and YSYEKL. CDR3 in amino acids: CASSQEGTGRSQPQHF. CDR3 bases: TGCGCCAGCAGCCAAGAAGGGACAGGGAGGAGTCAGCCCCAGCATTTT.

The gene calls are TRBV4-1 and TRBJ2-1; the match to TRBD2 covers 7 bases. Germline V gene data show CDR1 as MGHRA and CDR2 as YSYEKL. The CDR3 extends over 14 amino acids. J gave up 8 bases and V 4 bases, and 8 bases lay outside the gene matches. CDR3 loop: CASSPLTSSHEQFF. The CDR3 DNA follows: TGCGCCAGCAGCCCCCTGACTAGCTCCCATGAGCAGTTCTTC.

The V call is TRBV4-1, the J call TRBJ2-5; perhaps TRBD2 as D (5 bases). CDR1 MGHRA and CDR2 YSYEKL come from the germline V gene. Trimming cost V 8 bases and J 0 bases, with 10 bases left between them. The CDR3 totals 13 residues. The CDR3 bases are TGCGCCAGCGGGCCGGGGTACCAAGAGACCCAGTACTTC. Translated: CASGPGYQETQYF.

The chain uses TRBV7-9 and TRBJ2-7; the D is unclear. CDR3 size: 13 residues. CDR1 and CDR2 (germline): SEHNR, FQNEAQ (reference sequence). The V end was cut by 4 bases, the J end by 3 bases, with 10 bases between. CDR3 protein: CASSWALGYEQYF. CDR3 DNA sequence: TGTGCCAGCAGCTGGGCCCTCGGCTACGAGCAGTACTTC.

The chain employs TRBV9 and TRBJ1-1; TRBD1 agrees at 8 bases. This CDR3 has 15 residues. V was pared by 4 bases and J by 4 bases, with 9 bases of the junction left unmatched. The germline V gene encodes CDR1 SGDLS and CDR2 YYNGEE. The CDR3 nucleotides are TGTGCCAGCAGCTTAACGACAGGGGTGGGCACTGAAGCTTTCTTT. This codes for CASSLTTGVGTEAFF.

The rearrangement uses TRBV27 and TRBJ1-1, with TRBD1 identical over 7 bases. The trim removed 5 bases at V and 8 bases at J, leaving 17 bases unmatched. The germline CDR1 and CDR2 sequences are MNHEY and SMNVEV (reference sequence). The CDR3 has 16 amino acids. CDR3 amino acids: CASSGDSDKGRPEAFF. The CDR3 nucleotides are TGTGCCAGCAGTGGGGACAGCGACAAAGGCCGGCCAGAAGCTTTCTTT.

The CDR3 nucleotides read TGTGCCTGGAGTGCCCCGGAGACCCAGTACTTC. Translation: CAWSAPETQYF. The chain has TRBV30 and TRBJ2-5; D is uncertain. Germline lookup yields CDR1 GTSNPN and CDR2 SVGIG (reference sequence). The CDR3 is made up of 11 amino acids. Trimming left V 1 base short and J 5 bases short, with 5 bases between.

CDR3 residues: CATSRAGGGALAKNIQYF. CDR3 in DNA: TGTGCCACCAGCAGAGCCGGCGGGGGGGCGCTAGCCAAAAACATTCAGTACTTC. The rearrangement links TRBV15 to TRBJ2-4; 9 nucleotides agree with TRBD2. The CDR3 runs 18 residues. Germline V gene lookup returns CDR1 LNHNV and CDR2 YYDKDF (reference sequence). The junction had 7 bases not matched to a gene; V was cut back by 1 base and J by 0 bases.